The present entry profiles one TCR beta chain with its context. Germline lookup yields CDR1 SNHLY and CDR2 FYNNEI. With V trimmed by 6 bases and J by 2 bases, 10 bases remained unmatched. The CDR3 is made up of 15 amino acids. TCRdb's table, derived via immunoSEQ multiplex PCR, lists solely in-frame clones and lacks some. The table includes tens of thousands of clones, around nine tenths detected once. This sample stems from a study of monozygotic twins with cystic fibrosis. Sequenced: blood. This chain joins TRBV2 and TRBJ2-7, with 7 bases lining up with TRBD1. The TCR comes from a boy between 2 and 10 years old with cystic fibrosis. CDR3: CASRGRQGAPYEQYF. Here the CDR3 DNA reads TGTGCCAGCAGGGGGAGACAGGGTGCACCCTACGAGCAGTACTTC. Supplemented by reference TRBV2 and TRBJ2-7, the full variable domain reads EPEVTQTPSHQVTQMGQEVILRCVPISNHLYFYWYRQILGQKVEFLVSFYNNEISEKSEIFDDQFSVERPDGSNFTLKIRSTKLEDSAMYFCASRGRQGAPYEQYFGPGTRLTVT.